The 28 T cell receptor beta chains presented below share a single source sample, sequenced in a study of control samples from healthy donors and cancer patients. Sequenced by immunoSEQ multiplex PCR; TCRdb stores in-frame clones only, minus some. The sample carries around 71,000 clones, 80% to 90% recorded once. Material: PBMCs. The receptor source for this set is a woman between 45 and 65 years old with head and neck cancer.

The rearrangement uses TRBV2 and TRBJ2-4, with a weak D call TRBD1 (6 bases). V was cut by 1 base and J by 12 bases, with 13 bases left in between. The CDR3 is 13 amino acids. CDR1 and CDR2 (germline): SNHLY, FYNNEI. The CDR3 region is CASSEVSGAPQYF. The CDR3 DNA reads as TGTGCCAGCAGTGAAGTGTCAGGGGCGCCTCAGTACTTC. Full variable domain (outside the CDR3, taken from reference TRBV2 and TRBJ2-4): EPEVTQTPSHQVTQMGQEVILRCVPISNHLYFYWYRQILGQKVEFLVSFYNNEISEKSEIFDDQFSVERPDGSNFTLKIRSTKLEDSAMYFCASSEVSGAPQYFGAGTRLSVL.

CDR3 sequence reads: CASSYRALGQGSQDTQYF. As DNA, the CDR3 is TGTGCCAGCAGTTACCGAGCTCTGGGACAGGGGTCCCAAGATACGCAGTATTTT. The J gene is TRBJ2-3, the V gene TRBV27; 10 bases map to TRBD1. The ends lost 4 bases at V and 5 bases at J; junction bases unmatched: 15. CDR3 length equals 18 residues. CDR1 is MNHEY and CDR2 is SMNVEV in the germline V gene (reference sequence).

V usage is TRBV6-2 or TRBV6-3 and J usage is TRBJ2-3; D gene uncertain. The germline V and J ends were trimmed by 0 bases and 6 bases, with 4 bases remaining between them. The CDR3 has 12 amino acids. Per germline, CDR1 MNHEY and CDR2 SVGEGT. The CDR3 DNA reads TGTGCCAGCAGTTACTCGTGGGATACGCAGTATTTT. It yields the protein CASSYSWDTQYF.

This chain joins TRBV6-1 and TRBJ2-7, with D uncertain. Germline V gene data show CDR1 as MNHNS and CDR2 as SASEGT. The V end was cut by 1 base, the J end by 7 bases, with 11 bases between. The CDR3 totals 13 residues. The chain's CDR3 is CASSEGRGTEQYF. In nucleotides, the CDR3 is TGTGCCAGCAGTGAAGGGCGAGGAACAGAGCAGTACTTC.

The DNA of the CDR3 is TGTGCCAGCAGACCGAGACAGGGAAGCAATCAGCCCCAGCATTTT. Amino acids: CASRPRQGSNQPQHF. The rearrangement uses TRBV21-1 and TRBJ1-5; the table's D gene call, TRBD1, was not cross checked with the DNA. TRBV21-1 is deemed a pseudogene. This CDR3 is 15 amino acids long.

This sequence joins TRBV30 and TRBJ1-4; 10 bases match TRBD1. CDR3 size: 13 residues. In germline, CDR1 is GTSNPN, CDR2 SVGIG (reference sequence). V was clipped by 5 bases and J by 7 bases; unmatched bases: 4. Here the CDR3 DNA reads TGTGCCTGGGGACAGGGGGGACCTGAAAAACTGTTTTTT. Its translation: CAWGQGGPEKLFF.

The genes are TRBV2 and TRBJ1-1; TRBD1 agrees at 8 bases. Germline CDR1 and CDR2: SNHLY and FYNNEI. The CDR3 has 10 amino acids. The ends lost 10 bases at V and 10 bases at J; junction bases unmatched: 5. CDR3 DNA: TGTGCCACCCGACAGGGGAGAGCTTTCTTT. It specifies CATRQGRAFF.

Note on this clone: One end of the junction does not line up with germline, which may come from a read error. The rearrangement uses TRBV20-1 and TRBJ2-7, with D perhaps being TRBD1 or TRBD2 (5 bases each). The CDR3 spans 11 residues. Germline V gives CDR1 DFQATT, CDR2 SNEGSKA (reference sequence). Written as DNA, the CDR3 is TGCAGTGCTTCACGGGGCGCGGGTTTGCACTTC. Translated, it gives CSASRGAGLHF.

The V call is TRBV25-1, the J call TRBJ2-3; the D is unclear. V lost 2 bases and J lost 0, with 9 bases in between. The CDR3 is 15 amino acids. CDR1 is MGHDK, CDR2 SYGVNS, per germline. The CDR3 nucleotides are TGTGCCAGCAGTGAACTTATATCTAGCACAGATACGCAGTATTTT. It encodes CASSELISSTDTQYF.

The chain joins TRBV19 to TRBJ1-5; D call uncertain. The length of the CDR3 is 12 residues. Looked up from germline, CDR1 is LNHDA and CDR2 is SQIVND (reference sequence). Trimming shortened V by 5 bases and J by 7 bases, and 9 bases separated the two germline ends. The CDR3: CASSVLQQPQHF. The DNA of the CDR3 is TGTGCCAGTAGTGTCTTACAACAGCCCCAGCATTTT.

This clone was seen only once. The V gene is TRBV23-1, the J gene TRBJ2-1; maybe TRBD1 (6 bases). TRBV23-1 is noted as an ORF with a role that remains uncertain. Trimming took off 2 bases at V and 3 bases at J, with 23 bases between the two ends. This CDR3 is built from 19 residues. In DNA, the CDR3 is TGCGCCAGCAGTCAACTACATCCCGGACAGAACCACTACTACAATGAGCAGTTCTTC. It yields the protein CASSQLHPGQNHYYNEQFF.

In its sample, this clone was seen once. The V call is TRBV9, the J call TRBJ1-6, with D possibly TRBD1 on 5 matching bases. This CDR3 comprises 16 residues. CDR1 is SGDLS and CDR2 is YYNGEE in the germline V gene. V was trimmed by 0 bases and J by 2 bases, leaving 9 bases between them. CDR3 protein: CASSVASGAYNSPLHF. CDR3 sequence (DNA): TGTGCCAGCAGCGTAGCGTCGGGGGCCTATAATTCACCCCTCCACTTT.

The chain employs TRBV27 and TRBJ1-3; tentatively, D is TRBD1 (5 bases). Trimming stripped 3 bases from V and 2 bases from J, with 11 bases between. The CDR3 runs to 15 residues. From germline, CDR1 is MNHEY and CDR2 SMNVEV (reference sequence). The DNA of the CDR3 is TGTGCCAGCAGTTTTTCGGGGGGACCTGGAAACACCATATATTTT. It codes for CASSFSGGPGNTIYF.

The genes are TRBV5-1 and TRBJ2-3; tentatively, D is TRBD2 (5 bases). V lost 6 bases and J 11 bases, leaving 13 bases between the germline ends. CDR1 is SGHRS and CDR2 is YFSETQ in the germline V gene. This CDR3 contains 11 residues. The CDR3 coding sequence is TGCGCCAGCAACGGGGTAGGCGGGCAGTATTTT. Translated: CASNGVGGQYF.

This sequence joins TRBV19 and TRBJ1-5; a possible D gene is TRBD1 (5 bases). This CDR3 is built from 16 residues. Germline V lookup: CDR1 LNHDA, CDR2 SQIVND (reference sequence). The ends were cut back, 5 bases at V and 6 bases at J, with 20 bases in the middle. This chain's CDR3 is CASSPRGEPYAQPQHF. CDR3 nucleotide sequence: TGTGCCAGTAGTCCCCGGGGGGAGCCTTATGCTCAGCCCCAGCATTTT.

The chain has TRBV27 and TRBJ1-1; tentatively, D is TRBD1 (5 bases). The germline V and J ends were trimmed by 6 bases and 4 bases, with 15 bases remaining between them. The CDR3 consists of 14 residues. Looked up from germline, CDR1 is MNHEY and CDR2 is SMNVEV (reference sequence). The chain's CDR3 is CASRWGGKGTEAFF. Here the CDR3 DNA reads TGTGCCAGCAGATGGGGCGGCAAGGGCACTGAAGCTTTCTTT.

This clone was detected only once. The chain has TRBV4-1 and TRBJ2-5; D not resolved. The CDR3 spans 19 residues. The germline V and J ends were trimmed by 1 base and 1 base, with 22 bases remaining between them. CDR1 is MGHRA and CDR2 is YSYEKL in the germline V gene. CDR3 nucleotides: TGCGCCAGCAGCCAAGCGTTACGTGGGGTGGGGATAGCCCAAGAGACCCAGTACTTC. Translated, it gives CASSQALRGVGIAQETQYF.

The CDR3 sequence: CASSRDPRDTQYF. The CDR3 bases are TGTGCCAGCAGTCGGGACCCTCGGGATACGCAGTATTTT. The chain links TRBV2 to TRBJ2-3, with D perhaps given as TRBD1 or TRBD2 (5 bases each). Germline CDR1 and CDR2: SNHLY and FYNNEI. The CDR3 has 13 amino acids. Trimming removed 5 bases from V and 6 bases from J, with 12 bases in between. The full variable domain, rest sourced from reference TRBV2 and TRBJ2-3, is EPEVTQTPSHQVTQMGQEVILRCVPISNHLYFYWYRQILGQKVEFLVSFYNNEISEKSEIFDDQFSVERPDGSNFTLKIRSTKLEDSAMYFCASSRDPRDTQYFGPGTRLTVL.

V gene TRBV4-1 combines with J gene TRBJ2-3; D is unclear. V was cut by 1 base and J by 2 bases, with 13 bases left in between. CDR3 length: 16 amino acids. Germline V lookup: CDR1 MGHRA, CDR2 YSYEKL. The CDR3 DNA reads TGCGCCAGCAGCCAAGTGCAGTCCTTGTACACAGATACGCAGTATTTT. Protein: CASSQVQSLYTDTQYF.

This chain uses TRBV24-1 with TRBJ2-3; 10 bases fit TRBD2. Germline lookup yields CDR1 KGHDR and CDR2 SFDVKD. The V gene end was trimmed by 5 bases and the J gene end by 2 bases; junction bases not matched to a gene: 6. The CDR3 contains 16 residues. As DNA, the CDR3 is TGTGCCACCAGTGTCCCTAGCGGGGGACTCACAGATACGCAGTATTTT. Translating it yields CATSVPSGGLTDTQYF.

The chain employs TRBV4-1 and TRBJ1-5; tentative D call: TRBD1 (5 bases). V gave up 0 bases and J gave up 7 bases, with 10 bases separating them. Germline V lookup: CDR1 MGHRA, CDR2 YSYEKL. The CDR3 length is 14 residues. This chain's CDR3 is CASSQDQGYQPQHF. CDR3 nucleotides: TGCGCCAGCAGCCAAGATCAGGGTTACCAGCCCCAGCATTTT.

The rearrangement joins TRBV18 to TRBJ2-4; D possibly corresponds to TRBD1 (6 bases). The germline V and J ends were trimmed by 1 base and 9 bases, with 16 bases remaining between them. CDR3 length: 15 amino acids. Per germline, CDR1 KGHSH and CDR2 LQKENI. The DNA for the CDR3 is TGTGCCAGCTCACCACTGGTAACAGGGAGAACCATTCAGTACTTC. The encoded protein is CASSPLVTGRTIQYF.

In its sample, this clone was seen a few times. The V call is TRBV9, the J call TRBJ1-6; D gene unclear. Deletions cut 3 bases from V and 0 bases from J, with 10 bases between. Germline V gives CDR1 SGDLS, CDR2 YYNGEE. This CDR3 is 16 amino acids long. The CDR3 DNA follows: TGTGCCAGCAGCGCCTCTGGGAGCTCCTATAATTCACCCCTCCACTTT. Translation: CASSASGSSYNSPLHF.

The chain couples TRBV18 to TRBJ2-4; 11 bases are shared with TRBD2. The CDR3 contains 19 residues. V was clipped by 0 bases and J by 3 bases; unmatched bases: 10. Germline CDR1 and CDR2: KGHSH and LQKENI. The CDR3 loop reads CASSPPASGGPRNKNIQYF. The CDR3 DNA follows: TGTGCCAGCTCACCACCGGCTAGCGGGGGGCCCCGCAACAAAAACATTCAGTACTTC.

The sample holds one count of this clone. The gene calls are TRBV7-3 and TRBJ2-2, with TRBD2 identical over 8 bases. Germline V gene sequence: CDR1 SGHTA, CDR2 FQGTGA. The CDR3 has 15 amino acids. Germline trimming cut 3 bases from V and 1 base from J; bases unmatched to any gene: 1. CDR3: CASSFSGENTGELFF. The CDR3 DNA reads TGTGCCAGCAGCTTTAGCGGGGAGAACACCGGGGAGCTGTTTTTT.

The V and J genes are TRBV14 and TRBJ2-5; possibly TRBD1 for D (8 bases). CDR3 length: 15 residues. In germline, CDR1 is SGHDN, CDR2 FVKESK. The V gene lost 2 bases and the J gene lost 3 bases, with 13 bases spanning the gap. The CDR3, as DNA: TGTGCCAGCAGCCAAAACAGGGGGAGGGAAGAGACCCAGTACTTC. Protein sequence: CASSQNRGREETQYF. The full variable domain, with the rest looked up from reference TRBV14 and TRBJ2-5, is EAGVTQFPSHSVIEKGQTVTLRCDPISGHDNLYWYRRVMGKEIKFLLHFVKESKQDESGMPNNRFLAERTGGTYSTLKVQPAELEDSGVYFCASSQNRGREETQYFGPGTRLLVL.

V usage is TRBV30 and J usage is TRBJ2-6; unclear D gene. The V and J ends lost 1 base and 0 bases respectively, with 7 bases between them. The CDR3 spans 15 residues. Germline V gene lookup returns CDR1 GTSNPN and CDR2 SVGIG (reference sequence). CDR3 nucleotide sequence: TGTGCCTGGAGTGGTCTATACTCTGGGGCCAACGTCCTGACTTTC. Its translation: CAWSGLYSGANVLTF.

The gene calls are TRBV19 and TRBJ2-3; perhaps TRBD1 as D (6 bases). The CDR3 length is 14 residues. With 6 bases removed from V and 1 base from J, the gap between germline ends came to 11 bases. Looked up from germline, CDR1 is LNHDA and CDR2 is SQIVND (reference sequence). The CDR3 loop is CASSLQGGTDTQYF. In DNA form, the CDR3 reads TGTGCCAGTAGCCTACAGGGTGGCACAGATACGCAGTATTTT.